These 8 T cell receptor beta chains came from one sample sequenced in a study of blood T cell repertoires in COVID-19. Assay used: immunoSEQ multiplex PCR; TCRdb lists only in-frame clones, some missing. The repertoire has more than 110,000 clones, more than 80% of them found once; the top ten carry 5.5% to 8%. Material for sequencing was peripheral blood. Receptor source: a human donor in a cohort sampled during active COVID-19.

With respect to this clone: Other DNA sequences within the sample encode an identical CDR3. The genes are TRBV6-5 and TRBJ1-3, with 7 bases lining up with TRBD1. The CDR3 is 15 residues long. Trimming took 3 bases from V and 2 from J; bases not matched to a gene: 4. Germline-derived CDR1 and CDR2 are MNHEY and SVGAGI. CDR3 sequence: CASSYRGGPGNTIYF. CDR3 in DNA: TGTGCCAGCAGTTATAGAGGGGGCCCTGGAAACACCATATATTTT.

The V gene is TRBV30, the J gene TRBJ1-5; D is perhaps TRBD1 (5 bases). The CDR3 runs to 17 residues. CDR1 is GTSNPN, CDR2 SVGIG, per germline (reference sequence). Trimming shortened V by 2 bases and J by 2 bases, and 19 bases separated the two germline ends. The chain's CDR3 is CAWSTDRGMIGNQPQHF. DNA for the CDR3: TGTGCCTGGAGTACCGACCGGGGGATGATAGGCAATCAGCCCCAGCATTTT.

This chain uses TRBV27 with TRBJ1-1; D might be TRBD1 (5 bases). The CDR3 spans 15 residues. Germline values: CDR1 MNHEY, CDR2 SMNVEV (reference sequence). V was trimmed by 2 bases and J by 3 bases, leaving 13 bases between them. The CDR3: CASSLRQFGDTEAFF. The CDR3 DNA reads as TGTGCCAGCAGTTTACGACAGTTCGGAGACACTGAAGCTTTCTTT.

This chain links TRBV4-3 with TRBJ2-3; TRBD2 aligns across 10 bases. This CDR3 region has 15 residues. Germline CDR1 reads LGHNA; CDR2 reads YSLEER. Germline trimming cut 4 bases from V and 2 bases from J; bases unmatched to any gene: 3. The CDR3 sequence: CASSPSGGYTDTQYF. DNA for the CDR3: TGCGCCAGCAGCCCTAGCGGGGGCTACACAGATACGCAGTATTTT.

The chain couples TRBV3-1 (or the pseudogene TRBV3-2) to TRBJ1-6; possible D gene TRBD1, 6 bases. Trimming took off 6 bases at V and 8 bases at J, with 14 bases between the two ends. Germline CDR1 reads LGHDT; CDR2 reads YNNKEL (reference sequence). The CDR3 consists of 14 residues. CDR3 sequence: CASSQGRGHSPLHF. The CDR3 DNA sequence: TGTGCCAGCAGTCAGGGCAGGGGTCATTCACCCCTCCACTTT.

V is TRBV6-5 and J is TRBJ1-1; D gene unclear. Trimming shortened V by 4 bases and J by 10 bases, and 13 bases separated the two germline ends. In germline, CDR1 is MNHEY, CDR2 SVGAGI. The CDR3 is made up of 12 amino acids. The CDR3 DNA follows: TGTGCCAGCAGTTTAAGGACTGGAGCAGCTTTCTTT. Amino acids: CASSLRTGAAFF.

V usage is TRBV19 and J usage is TRBJ2-5; TRBD1 matches at 7 bases. Germline assignment: CDR1 LNHDA and CDR2 SQIVND (reference sequence). The J segment lost 4 bases and the V segment lost 8 bases, leaving 7 bases of the junction unmatched. This CDR3 comprises 13 residues. This CDR3 reads CASSRQGTETQYF. CDR3 nucleotides: TGTGCCAGTTCTAGACAGGGAACAGAGACCCAGTACTTC.

The chain uses TRBV6-2 or TRBV6-3 and TRBJ2-5, with 15 bases fitting TRBD2. V dropped 6 bases and J dropped 4; count of bases not matched to a gene: 9. CDR3 length: 17 residues. Germline-derived CDR1 and CDR2 are MNHEY and SVGEGT. The CDR3 region is CASSLGTSGGFLETQYF. As DNA, the CDR3 is TGTGCCAGCAGCCTCGGGACTAGCGGGGGGTTCTTAGAGACCCAGTACTTC.